The 2 T cell receptor beta chains reported below all come from one sample, sequenced in a study of T cells in Graves' hyperthyroidism and ophthalmopathy. From RNA transcripts, TCR beta CDR3 regions were amplified. With the HTBI primer set, the TCR CDR3 went through a first round of RT-PCR. TCRdb called the multiplex PCR reads again in MiXCR, with one record for every CDR3 protein. Counted here are 600,000 or so distinct CDR3 sequences, around 15% occurring once; the ten biggest clones make up approximately 12%. The sample was blood. The receptor source for this set is a woman aged 50 to 60 with Graves' ophthalmopathy.

This clonotype was recorded many times. V is TRBV7-9 and J is TRBJ1-1, with D unclear. V gave up 5 bases and J gave up 1 base, with 14 bases separating them. The CDR3 extends over 15 amino acids. Germline V gene data show CDR1 as SEHNR and CDR2 as FQNEAQ (reference sequence). The CDR3 DNA reads as TGTGCCAGCAGCAGGCCGGGTGGGCAGAACACTGAAGCTTTCTTT. Translation gives CASSRPGGQNTEAFF.

At least ten counts were recorded for this clonotype. This rearrangement joins TRBV27 to TRBJ2-1; 12 positions match TRBD2. The length of the CDR3 is 16 residues. The V and J ends lost 4 bases and 1 base, in that order; junction bases with no gene match: 2. CDR1 is MNHEY and CDR2 is SMNVEV in the germline V gene (reference sequence). The CDR3 DNA reads as TGTGCCAGCAGTTGGACTAGCGGGATTTCCTACAATGAGCAGTTCTTC. Translation gives CASSWTSGISYNEQFF.